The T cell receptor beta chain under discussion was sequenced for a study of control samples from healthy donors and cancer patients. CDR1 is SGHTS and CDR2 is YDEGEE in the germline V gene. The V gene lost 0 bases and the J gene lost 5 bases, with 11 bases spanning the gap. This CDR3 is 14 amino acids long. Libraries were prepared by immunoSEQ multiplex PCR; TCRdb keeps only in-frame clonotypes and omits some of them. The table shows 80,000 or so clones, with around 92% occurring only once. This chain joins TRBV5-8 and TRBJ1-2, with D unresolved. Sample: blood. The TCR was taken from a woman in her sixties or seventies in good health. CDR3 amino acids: CASSLVSGEYGYTF. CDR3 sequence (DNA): TGTGCCAGCAGCTTGGTTTCCGGGGAGTATGGCTACACCTTC.